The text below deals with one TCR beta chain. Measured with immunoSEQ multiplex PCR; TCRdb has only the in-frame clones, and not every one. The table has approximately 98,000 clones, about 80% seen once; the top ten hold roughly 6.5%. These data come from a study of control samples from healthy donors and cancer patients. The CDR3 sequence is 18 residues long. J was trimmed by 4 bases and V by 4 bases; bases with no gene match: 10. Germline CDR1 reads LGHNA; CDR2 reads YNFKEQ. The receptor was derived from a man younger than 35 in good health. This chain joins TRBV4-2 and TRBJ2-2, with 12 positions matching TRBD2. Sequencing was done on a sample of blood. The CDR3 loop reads CASSRGSGLAGFTGELFF. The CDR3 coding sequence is TGTGCCAGCAGCCGCGGATCGGGACTAGCGGGTTTCACCGGGGAGCTGTTTTTT.